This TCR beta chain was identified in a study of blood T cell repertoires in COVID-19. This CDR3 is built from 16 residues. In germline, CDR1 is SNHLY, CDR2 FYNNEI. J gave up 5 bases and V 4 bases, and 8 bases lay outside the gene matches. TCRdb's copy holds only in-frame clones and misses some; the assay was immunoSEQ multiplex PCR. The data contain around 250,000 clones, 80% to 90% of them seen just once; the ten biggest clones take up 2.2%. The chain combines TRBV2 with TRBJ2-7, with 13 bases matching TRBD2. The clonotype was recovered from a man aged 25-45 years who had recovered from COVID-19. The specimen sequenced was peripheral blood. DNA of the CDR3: TGTGCCAGCAGTGTTACTAGCGGGGGGGCCTACCACGAGCAGTACTTC. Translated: CASSVTSGGAYHEQYF.